The next 31 T cell receptor beta chains were all read from a single sample in a study of T cell repertoires and Cas9 in healthy adults. Method: immunoSEQ multiplex PCR; TCRdb's copy keeps in-frame clones and lacks some. The table shows almost 15,000 clones, with under 90% occurring only once. Sequencing was performed on Tregs (CD4+, CD25+, CD127-, CD137-, CD154-) from PBMCs; culture status not recorded. The receptors come from a human donor in good health.

The V and J genes are TRBV10-3 and TRBJ1-2; 9 bases agree with TRBD1. Germline V gene sequence: CDR1 ENHRY, CDR2 SYGVKD. The CDR3 sequence is 14 residues long. Germline trimming cut 6 bases from V and 9 bases from J; bases unmatched to any gene: 11. The CDR3 nucleotides read TGTGCCATCAGCTCGGGGACAGGGAATTGGAGCTACACCTTC. Protein: CAISSGTGNWSYTF.

V usage is TRBV7-9 and J usage is TRBJ1-6, with a weak D call TRBD1 (6 bases). Germline CDR1 reads SEHNR; CDR2 reads FQNEAQ (reference sequence). This CDR3 region has 18 residues. V lost 3 bases and J 6 bases, leaving 21 bases between the germline ends. The CDR3 spells CASSFGYGTGQINSPLHF. CDR3 coding DNA: TGTGCCAGCAGCTTCGGTTATGGAACGGGACAAATTAATTCACCCCTCCACTTT.

The chain is built from TRBV27 and TRBJ2-3; D possibly corresponds to TRBD1 (5 bases). V shed 1 base and J shed 6 bases, with 14 bases lying between them. Germline loops: CDR1 MNHEY, CDR2 SMNVEV (reference sequence). The length of the CDR3 is 15 residues. The CDR3 DNA reads as TGTGCCAGCAGTTTATGGGGCGGTGTATCTGATACGCAGTATTTT. Amino acid sequence: CASSLWGGVSDTQYF.

The V gene is TRBV6-1, the J gene TRBJ1-2; 11 bases line up with TRBD1. The CDR3 consists of 14 residues. With 6 bases clipped from V and 7 bases from J, the junction kept 7 bases outside the gene matches. Germline CDR1 MNHNS, CDR2 SASEGT. CDR3 sequence reads: CASRAAGTGGGYTF. The CDR3 DNA sequence: TGTGCCAGCAGAGCCGCCGGGACAGGGGGTGGCTACACCTTC.

J is TRBJ2-1 and V is TRBV21-1; the table gives TRBD1 as D, unverified against the DNA. TRBV21-1 is labeled a pseudogene. This CDR3 is 20 amino acids long. The CDR3 protein is CASSDCGQGRVLGLYNEQFF. The CDR3 DNA sequence: TGTGCCAGCAGCGATTGCGGACAGGGTAGAGTTTTGGGGCTCTACAATGAGCAGTTCTTC.

The rearrangement links TRBV2 to TRBJ1-3; a possible D gene is TRBD1 (6 bases). The germline V gene encodes CDR1 SNHLY and CDR2 FYNNEI. Deletions cut 5 bases from V and 4 bases from J, with 9 bases between. This CDR3 is 13 amino acids long. The CDR3 loop is CASSSGVGNTIYF. In nucleotides, the CDR3 is TGTGCCAGCAGTTCAGGGGTCGGAAACACCATATATTTT.

Here the CDR3 reads CASSPRDRVNTEAFF. CDR3 coding DNA: TGTGCCAGCAGCCCCAGGGACAGGGTGAACACTGAAGCTTTCTTT. This chain links TRBV7-2 with TRBJ1-1; 9 bases are a match to TRBD1. J was trimmed by 0 bases and V by 5 bases; bases with no gene match: 4. The CDR3 extends over 15 amino acids. Germline assignment: CDR1 SGHTA and CDR2 FQGNSA. The entire variable domain, with the rest obtained from reference TRBV7-2 and TRBJ1-1, is as follows: GAGVSQSPSNKVTEKGKDVELRCDPISGHTALYWYRQSLGQGLEFLIYFQGNSAPDKSGLPSDRFSAERTGGSVSTLTIQRTQQEDSAVYLCASSPRDRVNTEAFFGQGTRLTVV.

The chain has TRBV11-2 and TRBJ2-5, with D perhaps being TRBD1 or TRBD2 (6 bases each). CDR1 is SGHAT and CDR2 is FQNNGV in the germline V gene. The CDR3 spans 16 residues. The V and J ends lost 3 bases and 5 bases respectively, with 19 bases between them. CDR3 nucleotides: TGTGCCAGCAGCTTTCACGCCCGGGGGCTCGTGGAGACCCAGTACTTC. Amino acid sequence: CASSFHARGLVETQYF. The whole variable domain, filled in from reference TRBV11-2 and TRBJ2-5, reads EAGVAQSPRYKIIEKRQSVAFWCNPISGHATLYWYQQILGQGPKLLIQFQNNGVVDDSQLPKDRFSAERLKGVDSTLKIQPAKLEDSAVYLCASSFHARGLVETQYFGPGTRLLVL.

A few counts support this clone. The V call is TRBV5-1, the J call TRBJ2-1, with 8 positions matching TRBD2. Germline-derived CDR1 and CDR2 are SGHRS and YFSETQ. V was pared by 2 bases and J by 7 bases, with 2 bases of the junction left unmatched. The CDR3 spans 13 residues. The chain's CDR3 is CASSFPGGNEQFF. The CDR3 nucleotides are TGCGCCAGCAGCTTTCCGGGGGGGAATGAGCAGTTCTTC.

The chain carries TRBV9 and TRBJ1-6; 11 bases map to TRBD1. V trimming: 2 bases; J trimming: 8 bases; junction bases outside the gene matches: 3. This CDR3 region has 15 residues. Germline V lookup: CDR1 SGDLS, CDR2 YYNGEE. In DNA, the CDR3 is TGTGCCAGCAGCGTGACGGGACAGGGGGATTCACCCCTCCACTTT. This sequence encodes CASSVTGQGDSPLHF.

The CDR3 is CASSEGTGGGTDTQYF. Here the CDR3 DNA reads TGCGCCAGCAGTGAAGGGACAGGGGGAGGCACAGATACGCAGTATTTT. V usage is TRBV10-1 and J usage is TRBJ2-3; 11 bases map to TRBD1. The CDR3 is made up of 16 amino acids. The junction had 3 bases not matched to a gene; V was cut back by 3 bases and J by 1 base. The V gene's germline CDR1 is WNHNN and CDR2 SYGVQD (reference sequence).

The chain couples TRBV6-1 to TRBJ2-3, with 9 bases aligning to TRBD1. V lost 3 bases to trimming and J lost 2 bases; unmatched junction nucleotides: 3. Per germline, CDR1 MNHNS and CDR2 SASEGT. The CDR3 is made up of 15 amino acids. DNA for the CDR3: TGTGCCAGCAGTGAGGACAGGGGATTCACAGATACGCAGTATTTT. Translation: CASSEDRGFTDTQYF.

This chain joins TRBV5-1 and TRBJ2-3; TRBD2 matches at 11 bases. The CDR3 is 16 amino acids. Looked up from germline, CDR1 is SGHRS and CDR2 is YFSETQ. J lost 5 bases, V lost 0 bases, and 5 bases had no gene match. The CDR3 protein is CASSLASGGYGDTQYF. The CDR3 DNA reads as TGCGCCAGCAGCTTGGCTAGCGGGGGGTATGGAGATACGCAGTATTTT.

The V call is TRBV6-5, the J call TRBJ2-7; D might be TRBD1 (7 bases). CDR3 length equals 11 residues. The germline CDR1 and CDR2 sequences are MNHEY and SVGAGI. V was shortened by 2 bases and J by 11 bases, with 10 bases between the two germline ends. In DNA, the CDR3 is TGTGCCAGCAGTTACGGGGGGACAGAGTACTTC. It is translated as CASSYGGTEYF.

This chain joins TRBV7-9 and TRBJ2-7, with TRBD2 matching 12 bases. Trimming at V came to 5 bases and at J to 6 bases, leaving 8 bases not matched to a gene. This CDR3 contains 15 residues. Germline V gives CDR1 SEHNR, CDR2 FQNEAQ (reference sequence). The DNA of the CDR3 is TGTGCCAGCAGCCTCCGACTAGCGGGGGACTCCGAGCAGTACTTC. Its translation: CASSLRLAGDSEQYF. Drawing the rest from reference TRBV7-9 and TRBJ2-7, the complete variable domain is DTGVSQNPRHKITKRGQNVTFRCDPISEHNRLYWYRQTLGQGPEFLTYFQNEAQLEKSRLLSDRFSAERPKGSFSTLEIQRTEQGDSAMYLCASSLRLAGDSEQYFGPGTRLTVT.

The chain combines TRBV28 with TRBJ1-2, with 9 bases matching TRBD1. The CDR3 consists of 13 residues. The V and J ends lost 6 bases and 9 bases, in that order; junction bases with no gene match: 8. CDR1 MDHEN and CDR2 SYDVKM come from the germline V gene. The CDR3 spells CASRPGTGSSYTF. The DNA for the CDR3 is TGTGCCAGCAGACCCGGGACAGGGAGTAGCTACACCTTC.

The chain has TRBV5-1 and TRBJ1-1, with TRBD1 as a possible D gene (5 bases). V dropped 0 bases and J dropped 1 base, with 7 bases sitting between them. CDR1 is SGHRS and CDR2 is YFSETQ in the germline V gene. This CDR3 is 14 amino acids long. The CDR3 DNA sequence: TGCGCCAGCAGCTTGGTTACAGGGAACACTGAAGCTTTCTTT. Its protein is CASSLVTGNTEAFF.

The rearrangement uses TRBV7-2 and TRBJ2-7; tentative D call: TRBD1 (6 bases). The CDR3 totals 13 residues. V was shortened by 0 bases and J by 6 bases, with 9 bases between the two germline ends. CDR1 and CDR2 from the germline V gene are SGHTA and FQGNSA. As DNA, the CDR3 is TGTGCCAGCAGCTTAGCGTGGACAGCCGAGCAGTACTTC. It translates to CASSLAWTAEQYF.

V and J are TRBV29-1 and TRBJ1-3; maybe TRBD1 (6 bases). Germline V lookup: CDR1 SQVTM, CDR2 ANQGSEA. Trimming took 5 bases from V and 0 from J, leaving 14 bases between them. The CDR3 runs to 15 residues. Here the CDR3 DNA reads TGCAGCGTTCTTACCCGGGACAACTCTGGAAACACCATATATTTT. Its translation is CSVLTRDNSGNTIYF. Filled out from reference TRBV29-1 and TRBJ1-3, the complete variable domain reads SAVISQKPSRDICQRGTSLTIQCQVDSQVTMMFWYRQQPGQSLTLIATANQGSEATYESGFVIDKFPISRPNLTFSTLTVSNMSPEDSSIYLCSVLTRDNSGNTIYFGEGSWLTVV.

This clone was observed a single time. The genes are TRBV28 and TRBJ1-2; 7 bases are shared with TRBD1. This CDR3 contains 12 residues. The germline V gene has CDR1 MDHEN and CDR2 SYDVKM. V trimming: 8 bases; J trimming: 5 bases; junction bases outside the gene matches: 5. The CDR3 loop is CASQGTVYGYTF. The CDR3 bases are TGTGCCAGCCAAGGGACAGTTTATGGCTACACCTTC.

V is TRBV4-1 and J is TRBJ2-1, with no clear D. The V end lost 2 bases, the J end lost 0 bases, and 17 bases lay between the germline ends. Germline CDR1 MGHRA, CDR2 YSYEKL. The CDR3 length is 18 residues. CDR3 sequence: CASSQPPRSISSYNEQFF. CDR3 coding DNA: TGCGCCAGCAGCCAACCACCTAGGTCCATTAGCTCCTACAATGAGCAGTTCTTC.

The chain recombines TRBV5-1 with TRBJ2-5, with 12 bases identical to TRBD2. Germline V gene lookup returns CDR1 SGHRS and CDR2 YFSETQ. V trimming: 5 bases; J trimming: 9 bases; junction bases outside the gene matches: 8. The CDR3 totals 14 residues. The CDR3 reads CASSQLAGGSAQYF. For the CDR3, the DNA is TGCGCCAGCAGTCAACTAGCGGGGGGATCGGCCCAGTACTTC.

This chain uses TRBV7-2 with TRBJ1-5; D gene uncertain. V lost 2 bases to trimming and J lost 5 bases, with 4 bases between them. The germline V gene has CDR1 SGHTA and CDR2 FQGNSA. The CDR3 consists of 12 residues. The CDR3 sequence: CASSLYHQPQHF. In DNA, the CDR3 is TGTGCCAGCAGCTTATATCATCAGCCCCAGCATTTT.

The V call is TRBV5-4, the J call TRBJ1-2; tentatively, D is TRBD1 (5 bases). Per germline, CDR1 SGHNT and CDR2 YYREEE (reference sequence). The CDR3 is made up of 13 amino acids. V lost 3 bases and J 6 bases, leaving 12 bases between the germline ends. Here the CDR3 reads CASSSKGTDGYTF. The CDR3, as DNA: TGTGCCAGCAGCTCTAAAGGGACGGATGGCTACACCTTC. Based on the CDR3 plus reference TRBV5-4 and TRBJ1-2, the full variable domain is ETGVTQSPTHLIKTRGQQVTLRCSSQSGHNTVSWYQQALGQGPQFIFQYYREEENGRGNFPPRFSGLQFPNYSSELNVNALELDDSALYLCASSSKGTDGYTFGSGTRLTVV.

The chain is built from TRBV29-1 and TRBJ1-2; no clear D. With 7 bases removed from V and 5 bases from J, the gap between germline ends came to 8 bases. The CDR3 length is 10 residues. Per germline, CDR1 SQVTM and CDR2 ANQGSEA. The CDR3 here is CSAREYGYTF. The CDR3, as DNA: TGCAGCGCCCGGGAGTATGGCTACACCTTC.

This chain uses TRBV6-5 with TRBJ2-5; weak D call: TRBD2 (7 bases). CDR1 MNHEY and CDR2 SVGAGI come from the germline V gene. The germline V and J ends were trimmed by 0 bases and 5 bases, with 16 bases remaining between them. The CDR3 length is 16 residues. CDR3 sequence reads: CASSYSVRGAGETQYF. As DNA, the CDR3 is TGTGCCAGCAGTTACTCCGTCAGGGGAGCGGGGGAGACCCAGTACTTC.

The chain combines TRBV6-1 with TRBJ2-1, with D hard to call. CDR1 is MNHNS, CDR2 SASEGT, per germline. This CDR3 has 13 residues. V shed 4 bases and J shed 5 bases, with 9 bases lying between them. The CDR3 nucleotides read TGTGCCAGCAGTGTTGGAGCCAACAATGAGCAGTTCTTC. This gives the protein CASSVGANNEQFF.

The chain recombines TRBV5-1 with TRBJ2-7; D may be TRBD2 (6 bases). The CDR3 totals 11 residues. Per germline, CDR1 SGHRS and CDR2 YFSETQ. The V end was cut by 4 bases, the J end by 7 bases, with 9 bases between. The CDR3: CASSGGREQYF. In DNA, the CDR3 is TGCGCCAGCAGCGGAGGGAGGGAGCAGTACTTC.

The chain couples TRBV19 to TRBJ2-5, with D tentatively TRBD1 (6 bases). Germline CDR1 reads LNHDA; CDR2 reads SQIVND (reference sequence). This CDR3 spans 13 amino acids. V lost 6 bases to trimming and J lost 2 bases, with 10 bases between them. The CDR3 coding sequence is TGTGCCAGTAGCCCCGGACAGCAAGAGACCCAGTACTTC. Translating it yields CASSPGQQETQYF. Using reference TRBV19 and TRBJ2-5 for the parts outside the CDR3, the full variable domain is DGGITQSPKYLFRKEGQNVTLSCEQNLNHDAMYWYRQDPGQGLRLIYYSQIVNDFQKGDIAEGYSVSREKKESFPLTVTSAQKNPTAFYLCASSPGQQETQYFGPGTRLLVL.

CDR3 sequence reads: CASTYRGPPESYGYTF. CDR3 DNA sequence: TGTGCCAGCACGTACAGGGGGCCCCCCGAGTCATATGGCTACACCTTC. The J gene is TRBJ1-2, the V gene TRBV5-5; 9 positions agree with TRBD1. V lost 6 bases and J lost 5; bases outside the gene matches: 14. CDR3 size: 16 residues. Germline values: CDR1 SGHKS, CDR2 YYEKEE (reference sequence).

The CDR3 protein is CATSRDRQPQHF. The CDR3 nucleotides are TGTGCCACCAGCAGAGATCGGCAGCCCCAGCATTTT. The rearrangement joins TRBV15 to TRBJ1-5; unclear D gene. The CDR3 loop spans 12 amino acids. V lost 0 bases and J lost 7, with 4 bases in between. The V gene's germline CDR1 is LNHNV and CDR2 YYDKDF (reference sequence).